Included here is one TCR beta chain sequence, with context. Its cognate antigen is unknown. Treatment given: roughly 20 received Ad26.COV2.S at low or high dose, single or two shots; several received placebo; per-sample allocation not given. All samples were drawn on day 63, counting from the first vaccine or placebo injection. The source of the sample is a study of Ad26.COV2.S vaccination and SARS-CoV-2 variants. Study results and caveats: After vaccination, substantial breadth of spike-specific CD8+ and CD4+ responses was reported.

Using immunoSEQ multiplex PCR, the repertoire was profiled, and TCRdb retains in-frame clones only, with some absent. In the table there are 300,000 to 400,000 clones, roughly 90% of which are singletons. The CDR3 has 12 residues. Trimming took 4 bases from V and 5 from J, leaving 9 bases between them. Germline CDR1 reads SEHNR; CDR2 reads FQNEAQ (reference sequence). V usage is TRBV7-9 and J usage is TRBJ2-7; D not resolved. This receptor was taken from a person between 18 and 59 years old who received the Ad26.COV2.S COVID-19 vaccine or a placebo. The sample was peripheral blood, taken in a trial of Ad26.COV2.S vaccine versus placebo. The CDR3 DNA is TGTGCCAGCAGCTCGCACCGGGACGAGCAGTACTTC. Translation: CASSSHRDEQYF.